This entry describes one T cell receptor (beta chain). Its binding antigen is unknown. The junction shows a germline mismatch at one end, possibly a read error. These data originate in a study of CD8+CD57+ T cells in acquired aplastic anemia listed by TCRdb under 2018. Notes on the research overall: Extracted DNA from sorted CD4+ and CD8+ cells averaged 3.2 ug, ranging from about 0.18 to 27.4 ug. Healthy donor samples averaged about 9.9 million reads for CD4+ and roughly 12 million for CD8+ cells.

On the study overall, not on this receptor specifically: Approximately 31 CD8+ CDR3 sequences were found in both patients and controls but appeared to be highly expressed in patients and within the immunodominant clones of the patients. CD8+ Simpson's diversity did not differ significantly between patients and healthy controls (P=0.060).

Genomic DNA served as template for TCR beta VDJ combination and CDR3 sequence profiling. An Illumina HiSeq 2000 was used for TCR repertoire sequencing. As for the authors' bioinformatics: TRBV/TRBJ rearrangement plots, CDR3 size and DJ length profiles, and Simpson's diversity index were used to assess repertoires. Whichever DNA sequence was most abundant in the deep sequencing data was defined as the immunodominant clone. CDR3 amino acid sequences were checked for sharing between subjects and were compared against published repertoires and the VDJdb database. The raw public reads went through TCRdb reprocessing: fastp at Q25, MiXCR clone calling, in-frame beta chains kept. Merged by CDR3 protein, the rows form single entries marked with the most common genes and DNA. The V and J calls come from TCRdb's annotation, not from the publication. The sample data list about 200,000 distinct CDR3 sequences, and 34% of these were observed just once. The leading ten clones occupy 1% to 1.3% of the sample.

In the study, sorted CD4+ and CD8+ blood T cells from patients with severe aplastic anemia and from healthy subjects underwent deep sequencing of TCR repertoires. Ficoll-Paque density gradient centrifugation was used to isolate peripheral blood mononuclear cells. Before DNA was extracted, CD4+ and CD8+ T cells were sorted using either FACS or magnetic beads. The sequence was obtained from a human donor in good health, serving as a control. The sample comprised sorted CD4+, CD8+, or CD8+CD57+ T cells (not recorded which) from PBMCs.

The sequenced DNA is TGTGCCAACTCACCGACGGACAATTCACCCCTCCACTTT. Translated, it reads CANSPTDNSPLHF. The V and J segments used are TRBV18 and TRBJ1-6; the D gene identity is not certain. The CDR3 starts with the cysteine, ends with the phenylalanine, and has 13 residues. Only the CDR3 DNA stays, 39 bases, in frame from base 1. CDR1 and CDR2 are drawn from the germline V gene: KGHSH, LQKENI.